This T cell receptor (beta chain) originates from a study of CD8+CD57+ T cells in acquired aplastic anemia (dated by TCRdb to 2017 to 2018). At the level of the whole study: A mean of approximately 2.9 ug of DNA, ranging from about 0.19 to 27.4 ug, was extracted from sorted CD4+ and CD8+ cells. For healthy donor samples, the average read count was about 10.8 million for CD4+ cells and approximately 11 million for CD8+ cells. Overall study results and their limits: Some 31 CD8+ CDR3 sequences were shared between patients and controls but appeared highly expressed in patients and within their immunodominant clones. Patients and healthy controls showed no significant difference in CD8+ Simpson's diversity (P=0.060).

Profiling of TCR beta VDJ combinations and CDR3 sequences used genomic DNA as the template. TCR repertoire sequencing was run on an Illumina HiSeq 2000. In the paper's pipeline: Repertoires were assessed using TRBV/TRBJ rearrangement plots, CDR3 size and DJ length profiles, and Simpson's diversity index. The immunodominant clone was defined as the most abundant DNA sequence in deep sequencing data. CDR3 amino acid sequences were checked for sharing across subjects and were also compared against the VDJdb database and published repertoires. Using fastp at Q25 and MiXCR, TCRdb reprocessed the public reads and kept productive beta chains. One record per CDR3 amino acid sequence lists the most common genes and DNA. The authors' filters were not applied to this entry. The sample table holds 400,000 to 500,000 distinct CDR3 sequences, of which roughly 64% were seen once. The ten largest clonotypes hold 4% of the sample.

In this study, sorted CD4+ and CD8+ T cells from the blood of healthy subjects and of severe aplastic anemia patients had their TCR repertoires deep-sequenced. Ficoll-Paque density gradient centrifugation was used to isolate peripheral blood mononuclear cells. Before DNA was extracted, CD4+ and CD8+ T cells were sorted using either FACS or magnetic beads. In regard to this clonotype: Its antigen has not been determined. There are no base qualities to consult, and no much larger clone falls within one base.

The junction carries 15 bases between V and J, which are trimmed by 6 bases and 4 bases respectively. The CDR3 starts with the cysteine, ends with the phenylalanine, and has 14 residues. CDR3 DNA is the only sequence kept; it has 42 bases, read in frame from the first base. This chain joins TRBV12-3 or TRBV12-4 to TRBJ1-2, with the D gene too uncertain to name. The sequenced sample consisted of sorted CD4+, CD8+, or CD8+CD57+ T cells (not recorded which) from PBMCs. This TCR was recovered from a human donor in good health, serving as a control. The nucleotide sequence is given as TGTGCCAGCAGCCGAGACCAGGCCCGCTATGGCTACACCTTC. Its coded protein is CASSRDQARYGYTF.